These 27 T cell receptor beta chains were sequenced from one sample in a study of CD8+ T cells in alopecia areata. Following extraction, RNA underwent reverse transcription to cDNA, which served as the sequencing template. Sequenced by immunoSEQ multiplex PCR; TCRdb stores in-frame clones only, minus some. The data show about 190,000 clones, more than 55% seen once. The treatment was: oral pan-JAK inhibitor, 5-10 mg twice daily. This material consisted of CD4+ T cells sorted from blood, taken at week 4, from a patient treated with tofacitinib. The receptors were sampled from a human donor with alopecia areata.

This sequence joins TRBV4-3 and TRBJ2-5; no firm D call. This CDR3 contains 15 residues. Trimming shortened V by 0 bases and J by 3 bases, and 11 bases separated the two germline ends. CDR1 and CDR2 (germline): LGHNA, YSLEER. The DNA for the CDR3 is TGCGCCAGCAGCCAAGATCGGACCCGGAAAGAGACCCAGTACTTC. Translating gives CASSQDRTRKETQYF.

This chain uses TRBV2 with TRBJ1-2; 7 bases are a match to TRBD1. The V and J ends lost 5 bases and 2 bases, in that order; junction bases with no gene match: 8. The CDR3 covers 15 residues. The V gene's germline CDR1 is SNHLY and CDR2 FYNNEI. CDR3 DNA sequence: TGTGCCAGCAGTTTCCTGGGACAGAGAAACTATGGCTACACCTTC. Residues: CASSFLGQRNYGYTF.

CDR3 DNA: TGTGCCAGCAGCCGATTGATGCCCCGGGACAGTCGCACAGATACGCAGTATTTT. Protein: CASSRLMPRDSRTDTQYF. The gene calls are TRBV7-9 and TRBJ2-3; 7 bases agree with TRBD1. The V segment lost 5 bases and the J segment 1 base; nucleotides outside the gene matches: 15. There are 18 residues in the CDR3. Looked up from germline, CDR1 is SEHNR and CDR2 is FQNEAQ (reference sequence).

V and J are TRBV5-1 and TRBJ2-3; no clear D. Germline V gives CDR1 SGHRS, CDR2 YFSETQ. Trimming took 4 bases from V and 0 from J, leaving 12 bases between them. The CDR3 totals 15 residues. As DNA, the CDR3 is TGCGCCAGCAGCCTCCGAGCAGCTAGCACAGATACGCAGTATTTT. Translation: CASSLRAASTDTQYF.

The rearrangement uses TRBV29-1 and TRBJ2-2, with 7 bases that match TRBD2. The CDR3 length is 16 residues. V gave up 1 base and J gave up 0 bases; unmatched junction bases: 5. Germline V gene sequence: CDR1 SQVTM, CDR2 ANQGSEA. The DNA for the CDR3 is TGCAGCGTTGAAGTCCGAGCGGGAACGAACACCGGGGAGCTGTTTTTT. Translated: CSVEVRAGTNTGELFF.

This rearrangement joins TRBV7-2 to TRBJ2-3; possibly TRBD1 for D (5 bases). Germline V gene sequence: CDR1 SGHTA, CDR2 FQGNSA. The CDR3 runs 17 residues. Trimming pared 1 base from V and 2 bases from J, leaving 16 bases between. The CDR3 protein is CASSLVQGGYNTDTQYF. Written as DNA, the CDR3 is TGTGCCAGCAGCTTAGTTCAGGGTGGCTACAACACAGATACGCAGTATTTT. Together with reference TRBV7-2 and TRBJ2-3, the CDR3 gives the full variable domain: GAGVSQSPSNKVTEKGKDVELRCDPISGHTALYWYRQSLGQGLEFLIYFQGNSAPDKSGLPSDRFSAERTGGSVSTLTIQRTQQEDSAVYLCASSLVQGGYNTDTQYFGPGTRLTVL.

The chain is built from TRBV30 and TRBJ1-3; D is unclear. There are 12 residues in the CDR3. V lost 3 bases and J lost 16, with 19 bases in between. Per the germline V gene, CDR1 is GTSNPN and CDR2 is SVGIG (reference sequence). CDR3 in DNA: TGTGCCTGGAGGGAAAACGGTGGAATATGGTATTTT. Encoded protein: CAWRENGGIWYF.

J is TRBJ1-1 and V is TRBV27; D remains ambiguous. Germline V gives CDR1 MNHEY, CDR2 SMNVEV (reference sequence). The CDR3 contains 13 residues. V was pared by 5 bases and J by 11 bases, with 18 bases between. CDR3 protein: CASSPRTVYAAFF. In DNA, the CDR3 is TGTGCCAGCAGTCCGCGGACCGTATACGCGGCTTTCTTT.

This clone was counted only a few times. The CDR3 nucleotides are TGCAGCGGCGTTGGACTAGCGGGATCCAATGAGCAGTTCTTC. Amino acid sequence: CSGVGLAGSNEQFF. This rearrangement joins TRBV29-1 to TRBJ2-1; 12 bases are a match to TRBD2. Losses at the gene ends were 7 bases for V and 6 bases for J; bases not matched to a gene: 7. The CDR3 extends over 14 amino acids. From germline, CDR1 is SQVTM and CDR2 ANQGSEA.

The CDR3 nucleotides read TGTGCCTGGAGTGTAAGCGCTGGCTACACCTTC. This encodes CAWSVSAGYTF. This chain links TRBV30 with TRBJ1-2; no firm D call. The ends were cut back, 0 bases at V and 7 bases at J, with 6 bases in the middle. The germline V gene has CDR1 GTSNPN and CDR2 SVGIG (reference sequence). The CDR3 is 11 residues long.

The chain has TRBV7-2 and TRBJ1-1, with 7 bases lining up with TRBD1. V was pared by 3 bases and J by 6 bases, with 7 bases of the junction left unmatched. Germline CDR1 and CDR2: SGHTA and FQGNSA. This CDR3 is built from 14 residues. Written as DNA, the CDR3 is TGTGCCAGCAGCTTGGGCCACAGGGGCGCTGAAGCTTTCTTT. Its translation is CASSLGHRGAEAFF.

V is TRBV29-1 and J is TRBJ2-5; TRBD1 aligns across 10 bases. CDR1 is SQVTM and CDR2 is ANQGSEA in the germline V gene. The CDR3 is 14 amino acids. The trim removed 5 bases at V and 5 bases at J, leaving 8 bases unmatched. In nucleotides, the CDR3 is TGCAGCGTTAGGGACAGGGGCTCGTATGAGACCCAGTACTTC. Encoded protein: CSVRDRGSYETQYF.

V gene TRBV4-3 combines with J gene TRBJ1-2; D call uncertain. CDR3 length: 11 amino acids. Trimming left V 1 base short and J 8 bases short, with 5 bases between. The germline V gene encodes CDR1 LGHNA and CDR2 YSLEER. CDR3 in amino acids: CASSQGAGYTF. DNA for the CDR3: TGCGCCAGCAGCCAAGGTGCGGGCTACACCTTC.

This chain uses TRBV30 with TRBJ1-2; D remains unclear. The V end was cut by 0 bases, the J end by 9 bases, with 11 bases between. The V gene's germline CDR1 is GTSNPN and CDR2 SVGIG (reference sequence). The CDR3 is 12 residues long. CDR3 nucleotides: TGTGCCTGGAGTGTTCTTCGGGATAGCTACACCTTC. This encodes CAWSVLRDSYTF. Full variable domain (remainder filled in from reference TRBV30 and TRBJ1-2): SQTIHQWPATLVQPVGSPLSLECTVEGTSNPNLYWYRQAAGRGLQLLFYSVGIGQISSEVPQNLSASRPQDRQFILSSKKLLLSDSGFYLCAWSVLRDSYTFGSGTRLTVV.

This clone appeared a few times. V and J are TRBV7-2 and TRBJ2-3; the D gene is possibly TRBD2 (6 bases). The germline V and J ends were trimmed by 0 bases and 1 base, with 11 bases remaining between them. Germline lookup yields CDR1 SGHTA and CDR2 FQGNSA. The CDR3 runs to 16 residues. The CDR3 DNA reads as TGTGCCAGCAGCTTAGCGGGGGGACCTCGCACAGATACGCAGTATTTT. It translates to CASSLAGGPRTDTQYF.

The chain joins TRBV6-1 to TRBJ1-2, with D perhaps TRBD1 (6 bases). CDR1 and CDR2 (germline): MNHNS, SASEGT. The V and J ends lost 3 bases and 9 bases respectively, with 14 bases between them. The CDR3 covers 13 residues. The CDR3 nucleotides read TGTGCCAGCAGTGATCGAGTAGGGGGAAGCTACACCTTC. Its protein is CASSDRVGGSYTF.

The chain couples TRBV5-4 to TRBJ2-1; D might be TRBD2 (5 bases). Trimming pared 0 bases from V and 11 bases from J, leaving 12 bases between. Germline CDR1 reads SGHNT; CDR2 reads YYREEE (reference sequence). This CDR3 contains 13 residues. CDR3 DNA: TGTGCCAGCAGCTTGGTAGTAGCGTCCCAGCAGTTCTTC. The encoded protein is CASSLVVASQQFF.

The V and J genes are TRBV6-5 and TRBJ2-7, with D possibly TRBD1 on 6 matching bases. V shed 0 bases and J shed 0 bases, with 6 bases lying between them. Per germline, CDR1 MNHEY and CDR2 SVGAGI. CDR3 length equals 14 residues. CDR3 sequence reads: CASSYSGGSYEQYF. The CDR3 region has the DNA TGTGCCAGCAGTTACTCAGGGGGCTCCTACGAGCAGTACTTC.

V gene TRBV5-1 combines with J gene TRBJ2-1, with a possible D match to TRBD1 (6 bases). This CDR3 comprises 15 residues. Germline loops: CDR1 SGHRS, CDR2 YFSETQ. V was pared by 0 bases and J by 2 bases, with 9 bases between. In DNA form, the CDR3 reads TGCGCCAGCAGCTTGGGTGACAGGCCCTACAATGAGCAGTTCTTC. It is translated as CASSLGDRPYNEQFF.

This clone was seen only a few times. V and J are TRBV10-3 and TRBJ2-3; no clear D. CDR1 is ENHRY, CDR2 SYGVKD, per germline. The CDR3 consists of 13 residues. V lost 6 bases and J lost 0, with 7 bases in between. The CDR3 coding sequence is TGTGCCATCAGACTGGTTAGCACAGATACGCAGTATTTT. It encodes CAIRLVSTDTQYF.

This clone has more than one count but fewer than ten. This sequence joins TRBV6-6 and TRBJ1-5; 9 bases align to TRBD1. The CDR3 runs 15 residues. V shed 5 bases and J 3 bases; nucleotides not matched to a gene: 5. CDR1 is MNHNY and CDR2 is SVGAGI in the germline V gene (reference sequence). The CDR3 protein is CASSARTGVNQPQHF. The CDR3 nucleotides are TGTGCCAGCAGTGCCAGGACAGGGGTCAATCAGCCCCAGCATTTT.

The chain has TRBV6-6 and TRBJ2-5; TRBD2 agrees at 11 bases. In germline, CDR1 is MNHNY, CDR2 SVGAGI (reference sequence). The CDR3 covers 14 residues. V shed 7 bases, J shed 5 bases, and the junction held 6 bases outside the gene matches. The CDR3 sequence is CASNRLAGTETQYF. The CDR3 bases are TGTGCCAGCAATCGACTAGCGGGAACGGAGACCCAGTACTTC.

This clone has only a few counts. The chain links TRBV30 to TRBJ1-4, with 9 bases aligning to TRBD1. V dropped 1 base and J dropped 7; count of bases not matched to a gene: 10. The CDR3 spans 16 residues. Germline CDR1 reads GTSNPN; CDR2 reads SVGIG (reference sequence). The CDR3 here is CAWSAGTGGWGEKLFF. The CDR3 nucleotides read TGTGCCTGGAGTGCTGGTACAGGGGGCTGGGGTGAAAAACTGTTTTTT. The complete variable domain, with remaining parts taken from reference TRBV30 and TRBJ1-4, reads SQTIHQWPATLVQPVGSPLSLECTVEGTSNPNLYWYRQAAGRGLQLLFYSVGIGQISSEVPQNLSASRPQDRQFILSSKKLLLSDSGFYLCAWSAGTGGWGEKLFFGSGTQLSVL.

This clone was seen only once. The chain is built from TRBV14 and TRBJ1-2; D is uncertain. Trimming pared 4 bases from V and 2 bases from J, leaving 8 bases between. There are 13 residues in the CDR3. Germline CDR1 SGHDN, CDR2 FVKESK. The CDR3 nucleotides read TGTGCCAGCAGCCGACCGGGGAACTATGGCTACACCTTC. Protein product: CASSRPGNYGYTF.

The table lists this clone with a few counts. The identical CDR3 is also encoded by other nucleotide sequences in the sample. The chain is built from TRBV11-2 and TRBJ2-5; unclear D gene. The germline V and J ends were trimmed by 0 bases and 7 bases, with 0 bases remaining between them. Germline CDR1 and CDR2: SGHAT and FQNNGV. The CDR3 has 10 amino acids. The CDR3: CASSLETQYF. DNA for the CDR3: TGTGCCAGCAGCTTAGAGACCCAGTACTTC.

The chain combines TRBV6-5 with TRBJ1-1; possibly TRBD1 for D (5 bases). There are 14 residues in the CDR3. Germline V gene lookup returns CDR1 MNHEY and CDR2 SVGAGI. The V end lost 6 bases, the J end lost 5 bases, and 16 bases lay between the germline ends. CDR3 protein: CASSVNGGRTEAFF. CDR3 DNA sequence: TGTGCCAGCAGCGTAAACGGGGGGAGGACTGAAGCTTTCTTT.

The chain joins TRBV5-1 to TRBJ2-3; no clear D. The CDR3 runs 14 residues. Trimming left V 4 bases short and J 4 bases short, with 13 bases between. Germline CDR1 is SGHRS and CDR2 is YFSETQ. CDR3 nucleotide sequence: TGCGCCAGCAGCAGCCGGGTTGGTGCAGATACGCAGTATTTT. Translated: CASSSRVGADTQYF.